A few counts support the clone carrying this T cell receptor (beta chain). The data originate from a study of T-cell reconstitution after alpha-beta-depleted transplantation in children. This CDR3 spans 16 amino acids. Germline CDR1 MNHEY, CDR2 SVGAGI. Losses at the gene ends were 0 bases for V and 7 bases for J; bases not matched to a gene: 10. Using unique molecular identifiers, the investigators prepared the TCRbeta library. TCRdb fed the PCR reads into MiXCR, producing one record per CDR3 protein. This repertoire shows roughly 500,000 distinct CDR3 sequences, approximately 32% found once; its top ten account for about 2.3%.

The chain links TRBV6-5 to TRBJ2-7; 9 bases fit TRBD1. This receptor was obtained from a human donor who donated a stem cell graft to a child with aplastic anemia. Specimen: PBMCs from the stem cell graft donor, collected from the stem cell graft. This chain's CDR3 is CASSYSFHRGHGEQYF. The CDR3 DNA is TGTGCCAGCAGTTACTCGTTTCACAGGGGGCATGGAGAGCAGTACTTC.